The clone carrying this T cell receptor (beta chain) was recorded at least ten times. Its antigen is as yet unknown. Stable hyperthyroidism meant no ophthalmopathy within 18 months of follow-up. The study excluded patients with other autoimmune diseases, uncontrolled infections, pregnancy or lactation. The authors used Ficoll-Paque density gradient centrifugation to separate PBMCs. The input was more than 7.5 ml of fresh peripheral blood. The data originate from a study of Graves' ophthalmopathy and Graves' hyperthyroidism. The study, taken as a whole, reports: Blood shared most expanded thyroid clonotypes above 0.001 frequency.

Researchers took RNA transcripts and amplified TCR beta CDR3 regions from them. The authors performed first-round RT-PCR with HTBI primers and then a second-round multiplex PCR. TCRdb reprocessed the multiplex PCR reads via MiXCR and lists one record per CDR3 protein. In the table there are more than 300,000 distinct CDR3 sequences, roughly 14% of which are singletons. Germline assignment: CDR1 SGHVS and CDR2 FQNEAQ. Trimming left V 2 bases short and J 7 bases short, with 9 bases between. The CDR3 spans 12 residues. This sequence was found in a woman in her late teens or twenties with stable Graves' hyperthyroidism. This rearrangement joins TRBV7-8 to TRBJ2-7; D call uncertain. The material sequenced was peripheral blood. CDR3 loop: CASSLRAKEQYF. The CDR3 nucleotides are TGTGCCAGCAGCTTAAGGGCTAAAGAGCAGTACTTC.